Below are 13 T cell receptor beta chains sequenced from a single sample in a study of a mutant IDH1 vaccine in newly diagnosed glioma. TCRdb keeps only in-frame clones here, not all; method: immunoSEQ multiplex PCR. The profile shows roughly 70,000 clones, approximately 84% of them singletons. These receptors are not linked to any known antigen. Time point described: week 11, during vaccination. The study gave 300 ug of mutant IDH1 20-mer peptide per vaccine dose, with topical imiquimod. The specimen comprised PBMCs, sampled from a glioma patient whose treatment included an IDH1 peptide vaccine. These receptors originate from a woman in her forties or fifties with glioma.

V is TRBV15 and J is TRBJ1-1, with D perhaps matching TRBD1 (5 bases). CDR1 is LNHNV, CDR2 YYDKDF, per germline (reference sequence). V lost 1 base to trimming and J lost 6 bases, with 12 bases between them. The CDR3 covers 14 residues. The CDR3 here is CATSRAGAESEAFF. The CDR3 DNA sequence: TGTGCCACCAGCAGAGCCGGGGCGGAATCTGAAGCTTTCTTT. Full variable domain (missing parts from reference TRBV15 and TRBJ1-1): DAMVIQNPRYQVTQFGKPVTLSCSQTLNHNVMYWYQQKSSQAPKLLFHYYDKDFNNEADTPDNFQSRRPNTSFCFLDIRSPGLGDTAMYLCATSRAGAESEAFFGQGTRLTVV.

The chain joins TRBV27 to TRBJ2-3; D is undetermined. The CDR3 runs 13 residues. V lost 2 bases and J lost 4, with 7 bases in between. The germline V gene has CDR1 MNHEY and CDR2 SMNVEV (reference sequence). The CDR3 region has the DNA TGTGCCAGCAGTTTAGGGTCGCCAGATACGCAGTATTTT. Its translation is CASSLGSPDTQYF.

The V and J genes are TRBV27 and TRBJ1-4; 7 nucleotides line up with TRBD1. CDR3 length: 14 residues. Germline CDR1 reads MNHEY; CDR2 reads SMNVEV (reference sequence). V dropped 6 bases and J dropped 8; count of bases not matched to a gene: 9. In DNA, the CDR3 is TGTGCCAGCAGCCTACAGGGGAAGAGAGAAAAACTGTTTTTT. Translation: CASSLQGKREKLFF.

The V and J genes are TRBV5-6 and TRBJ2-2; D possibly corresponds to TRBD1 (5 bases). The CDR3 consists of 17 residues. Between the trimmed V and J ends, which lost 5 bases and 4 bases, there was a span of 21 bases. Germline CDR1 reads SGHDT; CDR2 reads YYEEEE. This CDR3 reads CASSSSGHGAVTGELFF. Here the CDR3 DNA reads TGTGCCAGCAGTTCTTCCGGCCATGGGGCGGTCACCGGGGAGCTGTTTTTT. The full variable domain, in which reference TRBV5-6 and TRBJ2-2 provide the parts outside the CDR3, is DAGVTQSPTHLIKTRGQQVTLRCSPKSGHDTVSWYQQALGQGPQFIFQYYEEEERQRGNFPDRFSGHQFPNYSSELNVNALLLGDSALYLCASSSSGHGAVTGELFFGEGSRLTVL.

This rearrangement joins TRBV27 to TRBJ2-1, with TRBD2 matching over 7 bases. V shed 5 bases and J 7 bases; nucleotides not matched to a gene: 17. Germline CDR1 MNHEY, CDR2 SMNVEV (reference sequence). This CDR3 contains 17 residues. CDR3 bases: TGTGCCAGCAGTCCACGGCCTCGGGCCGGGGGAGGGAATGAGCAGTTCTTC. It specifies CASSPRPRAGGGNEQFF.

The chain combines TRBV2 with TRBJ2-1, with 7 bases that match TRBD1. The CDR3 sequence is 18 residues long. CDR1 SNHLY and CDR2 FYNNEI come from the germline V gene. Trimming at V came to 8 bases and at J to 0 bases, leaving 16 bases not matched to a gene. DNA of the CDR3: TGTGCCAGCGGACGACTAATGACAGGGTTGGGCTCCTACAATGAGCAGTTCTTC. It translates to CASGRLMTGLGSYNEQFF.

The chain combines TRBV28 with TRBJ2-7; D is uncertain. V gave up 3 bases and J gave up 5 bases, with 5 bases separating them. CDR3 size: 11 residues. Germline CDR1 MDHEN, CDR2 SYDVKM. The CDR3 DNA follows: TGTGCCAGCAGTTTGCGGCACGAGCAGTACTTC. Translated, it gives CASSLRHEQYF.

V and J are TRBV7-2 and TRBJ1-5, with D possibly being TRBD1 (6 bases). This CDR3 region has 15 residues. Trimming left V 0 bases short and J 7 bases short, with 13 bases between. The germline V gene has CDR1 SGHTA and CDR2 FQGNSA. CDR3 DNA: TGTGCCAGCAGCTTAGCGTTCGGGGGGCCACAGCCCCAGCATTTT. Encoded protein: CASSLAFGGPQPQHF.

This chain connects TRBV25-1 to TRBJ1-6; no firm D call. V was shortened by 6 bases and J by 6 bases, with 9 bases between the two germline ends. The CDR3 covers 13 residues. Germline CDR1 MGHDK, CDR2 SYGVNS. The CDR3 nucleotides read TGTGCCAGCAGCCGCTTGGTTAATTCACCCCTCCACTTT. Its protein product is CASSRLVNSPLHF.

The CDR3 coding sequence is TGCACTACCCGGTCGGGGAGCTCCTACAATGAGCAGTTCTTC. Protein: CTTRSGSSYNEQFF. V gene TRBV29-1 combines with J gene TRBJ2-1, with D tentatively TRBD2 (5 bases). The CDR3 totals 14 residues. Germline CDR1 reads SQVTM; CDR2 reads ANQGSEA.

This sequence joins TRBV6-5 and TRBJ2-2, with 9 bases lining up with TRBD2. The CDR3 loop spans 15 amino acids. CDR1 is MNHEY and CDR2 is SVGAGI in the germline V gene. J was trimmed by 8 bases and V by 6 bases; bases with no gene match: 10. CDR3 DNA sequence: TGTGCCAGCAGGGGCGGGGGGGCAACTTGGGGGGAGCTGTTTTTT. Its protein is CASRGGGATWGELFF.

The rearrangement uses TRBV27 and TRBJ1-2; 9 bases fit TRBD1. V shed 5 bases and J 0 bases; nucleotides not matched to a gene: 10. Germline CDR1 MNHEY, CDR2 SMNVEV (reference sequence). The CDR3 has 17 amino acids. For the CDR3, the DNA is TGTGCCAGCAGTCCCCTAGGACAGGGGCGAACTAACTATGGCTACACCTTC. This translates into CASSPLGQGRTNYGYTF.

This sequence joins TRBV10-3 and TRBJ1-5; D remains ambiguous. This CDR3 comprises 13 residues. CDR1 and CDR2 (germline): ENHRY, SYGVKD. Trimming shortened V by 6 bases and J by 4 bases, and 10 bases separated the two germline ends. CDR3 amino acids: CAIRGGPNQPQHF. The CDR3 DNA sequence: TGTGCCATCAGGGGAGGCCCTAATCAGCCCCAGCATTTT.